The rows below give T cell receptor beta chains drawn from one sample of a study of T cells in Graves' hyperthyroidism and ophthalmopathy. TCRdb recomputed calls from the multiplex PCR reads with MiXCR, one row per CDR3 protein. The sample consists of 300,000 to 350,000 distinct CDR3 sequences, around 16% of them appearing once. What was sequenced was blood. These receptors originate from a man aged 25-45 years with Graves' hyperthyroidism. Each CDR3 is given with its conserved first and last residue. Fields, in order: clone size, J gene, V gene, D gene, CDR3 DNA, CDR3 protein. The D gene is left open where the match is weak. Size tells how often a clone was seen (once, few, many) or the class of an expanded clone, and some rows leave it out.

clone_size: many; j_call: TRBJ1-5; v_call: TRBV10-2; d_call: NA; cdr3_nt: TGCGCCAGCAGTGAGTCGCAGTATAGCAATCAGCCCCAGCATTTT; cdr3_aa: CASSESQYSNQPQHF
clone_size: many; j_call: TRBJ2-5; v_call: TRBV6-6; d_call: NA; cdr3_nt: TGTGCCAGCAGTTACGACACAGACGGGAAGACCCAGTACTTC; cdr3_aa: CASSYDTDGKTQYF
clone_size: few; j_call: TRBJ2-1; v_call: TRBV5-1; d_call: NA; cdr3_nt: TGCGCCAGCAGCCCCTCCGGGGGTTGGGGGACAGATGAGCAGTTCTTC; cdr3_aa: CASSPSGGWGTDEQFF
clone_size: few; j_call: TRBJ2-5; v_call: TRBV18; d_call: NA; cdr3_nt: TGTGCCAGCTCACCTCTGGGGAGAGCCCCGAACTTC; cdr3_aa: CASSPLGRAPNF
clone_size: few; j_call: TRBJ2-1; v_call: TRBV27; d_call: NA; cdr3_nt: TGTGCCAGCAGTTTATTGACAGCCTCCTACAATGAGCAGTTCTTC; cdr3_aa: CASSLLTASYNEQFF
clone_size: NA; j_call: TRBJ1-2; v_call: TRBV11-3; d_call: NA; cdr3_nt: TGTGCCAGCAGCTTAGAAGGACGAGGGGGTAACTATGGCTACACCTTC; cdr3_aa: CASSLEGRGGNYGYTF
clone_size: many; j_call: TRBJ1-1; v_call: TRBV28; d_call: NA; cdr3_nt: TGTGCCAGCAGTGAGTTTCCTGAAGCTTTCTTT; cdr3_aa: CASSEFPEAFF
clone_size: NA; j_call: TRBJ1-3; v_call: TRBV29-1; d_call: NA; cdr3_nt: TGCAGCGTTGAAGGTACAGCAAACACCATATATTTT; cdr3_aa: CSVEGTANTIYF
clone_size: many; j_call: TRBJ2-7; v_call: TRBV10-3; d_call: TRBD1; cdr3_nt: TGTGCCATCAATTCAGGACAGGGGAGCTCCTACGAGCAGTACTTC; cdr3_aa: CAINSGQGSSYEQYF
clone_size: once; j_call: TRBJ1-2; v_call: TRBV20-1; d_call: NA; cdr3_nt: TGCAGTGCTAGAGATCATGGGGTCTCGTACGGCTACACCTTC; cdr3_aa: CSARDHGVSYGYTF
clone_size: many; j_call: TRBJ2-3; v_call: TRBV13; d_call: TRBD2; cdr3_nt: TGTGCCAGCAGCCCGGGACTAGCGGGAGGATTGGATACGCAGTATTTT; cdr3_aa: CASSPGLAGGLDTQYF
clone_size: NA; j_call: TRBJ1-4; v_call: TRBV10-3; d_call: NA; cdr3_nt: TGTGCCATCACTGCCGGCAGGGCCGAAAAACTGTTTTTT; cdr3_aa: CAITAGRAEKLFF
clone_size: NA; j_call: TRBJ2-3; v_call: TRBV11-2; d_call: TRBD2; cdr3_nt: TGTGCCAGCCGCAGTAGCGGGTTAGATACGCAGTATTTT; cdr3_aa: CASRSSGLDTQYF
clone_size: many; j_call: TRBJ2-3; v_call: TRBV20-1; d_call: TRBD2; cdr3_nt: TGCAGTGCCCATTTAGCGGGAGCAGATACGCAGTATTTT; cdr3_aa: CSAHLAGADTQYF
clone_size: few; j_call: TRBJ2-1; v_call: TRBV9; d_call: TRBD2; cdr3_nt: TGTGCCAGCGGGGGGGGGGGGAATGAGCAGTTCTTC; cdr3_aa: CASGGGGNEQFF
clone_size: few; j_call: TRBJ2-7; v_call: TRBV5-1; d_call: NA; cdr3_nt: TGCGCCAGCAGCTTGGGTGTCGGGTTCTACGAGCAGTACTTC; cdr3_aa: CASSLGVGFYEQYF
clone_size: NA; j_call: TRBJ1-5; v_call: TRBV20-1; d_call: TRBD1; cdr3_nt: TGCAGTGCTAGAGGGGACAGGGACTTTCAGCCCCAGCATTTT; cdr3_aa: CSARGDRDFQPQHF
clone_size: NA; j_call: TRBJ2-4; v_call: TRBV7-8; d_call: NA; cdr3_nt: TGTGCCAGCAGCTACCTCCCAAGGGGGACCAAAAACATTCAGTACTTC; cdr3_aa: CASSYLPRGTKNIQYF
clone_size: NA; j_call: TRBJ1-4; v_call: TRBV7-9; d_call: NA; cdr3_nt: TGTGCCAGCAGCTTCCGCAGGCCCGACGGAAAACTGTTTTTT; cdr3_aa: CASSFRRPDGKLFF
clone_size: few; j_call: TRBJ2-1; v_call: TRBV24-1; d_call: NA; cdr3_nt: TGTGCCACCAGTGATCGGTGGGGCAGGGGTAGAGAGCAGTTCTTC; cdr3_aa: CATSDRWGRGREQFF
clone_size: many; j_call: TRBJ2-7; v_call: TRBV28; d_call: TRBD1; cdr3_nt: TGTGCCAGCAGTTTACGGGACAGGGGCGAGCAGTACTTC; cdr3_aa: CASSLRDRGEQYF
clone_size: many; j_call: TRBJ2-1; v_call: TRBV7-9; d_call: TRBD2; cdr3_nt: TGTGCCAGCAGCCAACCGGTGGGGCGGGAGGTCTACAATGAGCAGTTCTTC; cdr3_aa: CASSQPVGREVYNEQFF
clone_size: many; j_call: TRBJ2-1; v_call: TRBV29-1; d_call: TRBD2; cdr3_nt: TGCAGCGTTGGAGGGCGGGAGAGGTTCTACAATGAGCAGTTCTTC; cdr3_aa: CSVGGRERFYNEQFF
clone_size: many; j_call: TRBJ2-3; v_call: TRBV30; d_call: NA; cdr3_nt: TGTGCCTGGAGCCCAACATCTAGCACAGATACGCAGTATTTT; cdr3_aa: CAWSPTSSTDTQYF
clone_size: few; j_call: TRBJ2-5; v_call: TRBV7-9; d_call: NA; cdr3_nt: TGTGCCAGCAGCTTACAGGCCCTCCAAGAGACCCAGTACTTC; cdr3_aa: CASSLQALQETQYF
clone_size: NA; j_call: TRBJ1-1; v_call: TRBV6-1; d_call: NA; cdr3_nt: TGTGCCAGCAGTGAGGTGGGGTTGGGCACTGAAGCTTTCTTT; cdr3_aa: CASSEVGLGTEAFF
clone_size: NA; j_call: TRBJ2-5; v_call: TRBV5-1; d_call: NA; cdr3_nt: TGCGCCAGCAGCCCGACCGGGAACCACCAAGAGACCCAGTACTTC; cdr3_aa: CASSPTGNHQETQYF
clone_size: many; j_call: TRBJ1-2; v_call: TRBV30; d_call: TRBD1; cdr3_nt: TGTGCCTGGAGTGTAGGGACAGCCCTTTATGGCTACACCTTC; cdr3_aa: CAWSVGTALYGYTF
clone_size: NA; j_call: TRBJ2-2; v_call: TRBV5-1; d_call: TRBD2; cdr3_nt: TGCGCCAGCAGCTTGGAACTAGCGGGGAGCGGCGGGGAGCTGTTTTTT; cdr3_aa: CASSLELAGSGGELFF
clone_size: NA; j_call: TRBJ2-4; v_call: TRBV6-1; d_call: NA; cdr3_nt: TGTGCCAGCAGTAATTATAGGGGAGCCAAAAACATTCAGTACTTC; cdr3_aa: CASSNYRGAKNIQYF
clone_size: many; j_call: TRBJ2-7; v_call: TRBV29-1; d_call: TRBD2; cdr3_nt: TGCAGCGTTGGAAGCGGGACCTACGAGCAGTACTTC; cdr3_aa: CSVGSGTYEQYF
clone_size: many; j_call: TRBJ2-5; v_call: TRBV6-5; d_call: TRBD1; cdr3_nt: TGTGCCAGCAGTTACTCTCGTGGGACAGGGGGGACCCAGTACTTC; cdr3_aa: CASSYSRGTGGTQYF
clone_size: few; j_call: TRBJ2-7; v_call: TRBV11-3; d_call: NA; cdr3_nt: TGTGCCAGCAGCTTCACACCAAGACCCTACGAGCAGTACTTC; cdr3_aa: CASSFTPRPYEQYF
clone_size: few; j_call: TRBJ2-1; v_call: TRBV6-2/TRBV6-3; d_call: TRBD2; cdr3_nt: TGTGCCAGCAGTGGGCGGGGGGCGAGGGGTAATGAGCAGTTCTTC; cdr3_aa: CASSGRGARGNEQFF
clone_size: many; j_call: TRBJ2-3; v_call: TRBV28; d_call: TRBD2; cdr3_nt: TGTGCCAGCAGTCCCCCCAGGGGACTAGCATCAGATACGCAGTATTTT; cdr3_aa: CASSPPRGLASDTQYF
clone_size: many; j_call: TRBJ1-1; v_call: TRBV10-3; d_call: NA; cdr3_nt: TGTGCCGTAAGGACAGTCGGCGGGCTCGCTGAAGCTTTCTTT; cdr3_aa: CAVRTVGGLAEAFF
clone_size: NA; j_call: TRBJ1-2; v_call: TRBV20-1; d_call: TRBD1; cdr3_nt: TGCAGTGCTAGAACCGGACAGGGGGACTATGGCTACACCTTC; cdr3_aa: CSARTGQGDYGYTF
clone_size: NA; j_call: TRBJ2-6; v_call: TRBV6-5; d_call: NA; cdr3_nt: TGTGCCAGCAGTTACCTAGGCGTCCTGACTTTC; cdr3_aa: CASSYLGVLTF
clone_size: many; j_call: TRBJ2-5; v_call: TRBV7-9; d_call: NA; cdr3_nt: TGTGCCAGCAGCTTAGGAGGGACGGAGACCCAGTACTTC; cdr3_aa: CASSLGGTETQYF
clone_size: many; j_call: TRBJ2-5; v_call: TRBV5-1; d_call: TRBD2; cdr3_nt: TGCGCCAGCAGCCTACTCGGTAGCGGGGAAGAGACCCAGTACTTC; cdr3_aa: CASSLLGSGEETQYF
clone_size: many; j_call: TRBJ2-3; v_call: TRBV5-1; d_call: TRBD1; cdr3_nt: TGCGCCAGCAGCTCGCGAGGGACAGGGAGATTCACAGATACGCAGTATTTT; cdr3_aa: CASSSRGTGRFTDTQYF
clone_size: many; j_call: TRBJ1-5; v_call: TRBV11-2; d_call: NA; cdr3_nt: TGTGCCAGCAGCCGCCCCGCGCCCGGTCAGCCCCAGCATTTT; cdr3_aa: CASSRPAPGQPQHF
clone_size: NA; j_call: TRBJ2-3; v_call: TRBV14; d_call: TRBD2; cdr3_nt: TGTGCCAGCAGCCTCAGGATGCGGGGGTCGGATACGCAGTATTTT; cdr3_aa: CASSLRMRGSDTQYF
clone_size: NA; j_call: TRBJ2-7; v_call: TRBV4-1; d_call: TRBD2; cdr3_nt: TGCGCCAGCAGCCAAGCTACCGGGACTAGCAACCCCTACGAGCAGTACTTC; cdr3_aa: CASSQATGTSNPYEQYF
clone_size: many; j_call: TRBJ2-2; v_call: TRBV28; d_call: TRBD1; cdr3_nt: TGTGCCAGTTACCTCGGGACAGGGAACACCGGGGAGCTGTTTTTT; cdr3_aa: CASYLGTGNTGELFF
clone_size: NA; j_call: TRBJ1-1; v_call: TRBV7-2; d_call: TRBD1; cdr3_nt: TGTGCCAGCAGCTTGACAGGGGGCCATATGAACACTGAAGCTTTCTTT; cdr3_aa: CASSLTGGHMNTEAFF
clone_size: NA; j_call: TRBJ2-5; v_call: TRBV7-9; d_call: TRBD2; cdr3_nt: TGTGCCAGCAGCTTATGGGCTAGCGGGGGCCAAGAGACCCAGTGCTTC; cdr3_aa: CASSLWASGGQETQCF
clone_size: few; j_call: TRBJ1-2; v_call: TRBV20-1; d_call: NA; cdr3_nt: TGCAGTGCCAGGACGCTTCTGAACAGGGAAGGGCATGGCTACACCTTC; cdr3_aa: CSARTLLNREGHGYTF
clone_size: many; j_call: TRBJ2-2; v_call: TRBV11-3; d_call: TRBD2; cdr3_nt: TGTGCCAGCAGCAGTTCTAGCGGGGGGAACCCCGGGGAGCTGTTTTTT; cdr3_aa: CASSSSSGGNPGELFF
clone_size: NA; j_call: TRBJ1-2; v_call: TRBV20-1; d_call: TRBD1; cdr3_nt: TGCAGTGCTAGGCAGGGGGCGAGTGGCTACACCTTC; cdr3_aa: CSARQGASGYTF
clone_size: once; j_call: TRBJ2-1; v_call: TRBV7-3; d_call: NA; cdr3_nt: TGTGCCAGCAGCTTAACCCCCCTTGGCGGAAGCTCCTACAATGAGCAGTTCTTC; cdr3_aa: CASSLTPLGGSSYNEQFF
clone_size: many; j_call: TRBJ2-5; v_call: TRBV7-2; d_call: TRBD2; cdr3_nt: TGTGCCAGCAGTCTCGGACTAGCGGGAGTGGAGACCCAGTACTTC; cdr3_aa: CASSLGLAGVETQYF